The entry below gives a single T cell receptor (beta chain) sequence along with its context. Original processing methods: By means of reference gene primer amplification, nucleated cell counts were estimated. Sequencing used immunoSEQ multiplex PCR; TCRdb keeps in-frame clones, though not all of them. V and J calls and clone size come straight from that table; D and trimming were deduced from the DNA. This table holds approximately 200,000 clones, 70% to 90% found once. The CDR3 extends over 13 amino acids. Looked up from germline, CDR1 is SQVTM and CDR2 is ANQGSEA. V shed 4 bases and J shed 2 bases, with 12 bases lying between them. These data are taken from a study of blood T cell repertoires in COVID-19. Looking at the study overall: The United States, Italy and Spain supplied acute and convalescent COVID-19 samples. Sample material is recorded as cDNA or gDNA derived from T cells, B-cell-depleted T cells, or PBMCs.

Sequenced sample: peripheral blood. The gene calls are TRBV29-1 and TRBJ2-7; tentative D call: TRBD2 (6 bases). The TCR comes from a man between 60 and 70 years old with acute or convalescent COVID-19. CDR3 sequence (DNA): TGCAGCGTTGCCGCTAGCGAAACCTACGAGCAGTACTTC. The encoded protein is CSVAASETYEQYF.